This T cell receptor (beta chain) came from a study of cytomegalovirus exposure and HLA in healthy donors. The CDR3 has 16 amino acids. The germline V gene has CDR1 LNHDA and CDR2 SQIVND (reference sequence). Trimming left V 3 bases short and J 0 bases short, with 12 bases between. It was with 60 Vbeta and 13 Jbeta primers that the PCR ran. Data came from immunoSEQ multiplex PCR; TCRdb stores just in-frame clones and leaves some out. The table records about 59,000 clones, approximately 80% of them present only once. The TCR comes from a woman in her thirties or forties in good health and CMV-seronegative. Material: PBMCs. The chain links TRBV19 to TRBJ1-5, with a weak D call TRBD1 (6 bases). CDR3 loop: CASSIITGYSNQPQHF. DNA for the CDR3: TGTGCCAGTAGTATTATTACAGGGTATAGCAATCAGCCCCAGCATTTT.